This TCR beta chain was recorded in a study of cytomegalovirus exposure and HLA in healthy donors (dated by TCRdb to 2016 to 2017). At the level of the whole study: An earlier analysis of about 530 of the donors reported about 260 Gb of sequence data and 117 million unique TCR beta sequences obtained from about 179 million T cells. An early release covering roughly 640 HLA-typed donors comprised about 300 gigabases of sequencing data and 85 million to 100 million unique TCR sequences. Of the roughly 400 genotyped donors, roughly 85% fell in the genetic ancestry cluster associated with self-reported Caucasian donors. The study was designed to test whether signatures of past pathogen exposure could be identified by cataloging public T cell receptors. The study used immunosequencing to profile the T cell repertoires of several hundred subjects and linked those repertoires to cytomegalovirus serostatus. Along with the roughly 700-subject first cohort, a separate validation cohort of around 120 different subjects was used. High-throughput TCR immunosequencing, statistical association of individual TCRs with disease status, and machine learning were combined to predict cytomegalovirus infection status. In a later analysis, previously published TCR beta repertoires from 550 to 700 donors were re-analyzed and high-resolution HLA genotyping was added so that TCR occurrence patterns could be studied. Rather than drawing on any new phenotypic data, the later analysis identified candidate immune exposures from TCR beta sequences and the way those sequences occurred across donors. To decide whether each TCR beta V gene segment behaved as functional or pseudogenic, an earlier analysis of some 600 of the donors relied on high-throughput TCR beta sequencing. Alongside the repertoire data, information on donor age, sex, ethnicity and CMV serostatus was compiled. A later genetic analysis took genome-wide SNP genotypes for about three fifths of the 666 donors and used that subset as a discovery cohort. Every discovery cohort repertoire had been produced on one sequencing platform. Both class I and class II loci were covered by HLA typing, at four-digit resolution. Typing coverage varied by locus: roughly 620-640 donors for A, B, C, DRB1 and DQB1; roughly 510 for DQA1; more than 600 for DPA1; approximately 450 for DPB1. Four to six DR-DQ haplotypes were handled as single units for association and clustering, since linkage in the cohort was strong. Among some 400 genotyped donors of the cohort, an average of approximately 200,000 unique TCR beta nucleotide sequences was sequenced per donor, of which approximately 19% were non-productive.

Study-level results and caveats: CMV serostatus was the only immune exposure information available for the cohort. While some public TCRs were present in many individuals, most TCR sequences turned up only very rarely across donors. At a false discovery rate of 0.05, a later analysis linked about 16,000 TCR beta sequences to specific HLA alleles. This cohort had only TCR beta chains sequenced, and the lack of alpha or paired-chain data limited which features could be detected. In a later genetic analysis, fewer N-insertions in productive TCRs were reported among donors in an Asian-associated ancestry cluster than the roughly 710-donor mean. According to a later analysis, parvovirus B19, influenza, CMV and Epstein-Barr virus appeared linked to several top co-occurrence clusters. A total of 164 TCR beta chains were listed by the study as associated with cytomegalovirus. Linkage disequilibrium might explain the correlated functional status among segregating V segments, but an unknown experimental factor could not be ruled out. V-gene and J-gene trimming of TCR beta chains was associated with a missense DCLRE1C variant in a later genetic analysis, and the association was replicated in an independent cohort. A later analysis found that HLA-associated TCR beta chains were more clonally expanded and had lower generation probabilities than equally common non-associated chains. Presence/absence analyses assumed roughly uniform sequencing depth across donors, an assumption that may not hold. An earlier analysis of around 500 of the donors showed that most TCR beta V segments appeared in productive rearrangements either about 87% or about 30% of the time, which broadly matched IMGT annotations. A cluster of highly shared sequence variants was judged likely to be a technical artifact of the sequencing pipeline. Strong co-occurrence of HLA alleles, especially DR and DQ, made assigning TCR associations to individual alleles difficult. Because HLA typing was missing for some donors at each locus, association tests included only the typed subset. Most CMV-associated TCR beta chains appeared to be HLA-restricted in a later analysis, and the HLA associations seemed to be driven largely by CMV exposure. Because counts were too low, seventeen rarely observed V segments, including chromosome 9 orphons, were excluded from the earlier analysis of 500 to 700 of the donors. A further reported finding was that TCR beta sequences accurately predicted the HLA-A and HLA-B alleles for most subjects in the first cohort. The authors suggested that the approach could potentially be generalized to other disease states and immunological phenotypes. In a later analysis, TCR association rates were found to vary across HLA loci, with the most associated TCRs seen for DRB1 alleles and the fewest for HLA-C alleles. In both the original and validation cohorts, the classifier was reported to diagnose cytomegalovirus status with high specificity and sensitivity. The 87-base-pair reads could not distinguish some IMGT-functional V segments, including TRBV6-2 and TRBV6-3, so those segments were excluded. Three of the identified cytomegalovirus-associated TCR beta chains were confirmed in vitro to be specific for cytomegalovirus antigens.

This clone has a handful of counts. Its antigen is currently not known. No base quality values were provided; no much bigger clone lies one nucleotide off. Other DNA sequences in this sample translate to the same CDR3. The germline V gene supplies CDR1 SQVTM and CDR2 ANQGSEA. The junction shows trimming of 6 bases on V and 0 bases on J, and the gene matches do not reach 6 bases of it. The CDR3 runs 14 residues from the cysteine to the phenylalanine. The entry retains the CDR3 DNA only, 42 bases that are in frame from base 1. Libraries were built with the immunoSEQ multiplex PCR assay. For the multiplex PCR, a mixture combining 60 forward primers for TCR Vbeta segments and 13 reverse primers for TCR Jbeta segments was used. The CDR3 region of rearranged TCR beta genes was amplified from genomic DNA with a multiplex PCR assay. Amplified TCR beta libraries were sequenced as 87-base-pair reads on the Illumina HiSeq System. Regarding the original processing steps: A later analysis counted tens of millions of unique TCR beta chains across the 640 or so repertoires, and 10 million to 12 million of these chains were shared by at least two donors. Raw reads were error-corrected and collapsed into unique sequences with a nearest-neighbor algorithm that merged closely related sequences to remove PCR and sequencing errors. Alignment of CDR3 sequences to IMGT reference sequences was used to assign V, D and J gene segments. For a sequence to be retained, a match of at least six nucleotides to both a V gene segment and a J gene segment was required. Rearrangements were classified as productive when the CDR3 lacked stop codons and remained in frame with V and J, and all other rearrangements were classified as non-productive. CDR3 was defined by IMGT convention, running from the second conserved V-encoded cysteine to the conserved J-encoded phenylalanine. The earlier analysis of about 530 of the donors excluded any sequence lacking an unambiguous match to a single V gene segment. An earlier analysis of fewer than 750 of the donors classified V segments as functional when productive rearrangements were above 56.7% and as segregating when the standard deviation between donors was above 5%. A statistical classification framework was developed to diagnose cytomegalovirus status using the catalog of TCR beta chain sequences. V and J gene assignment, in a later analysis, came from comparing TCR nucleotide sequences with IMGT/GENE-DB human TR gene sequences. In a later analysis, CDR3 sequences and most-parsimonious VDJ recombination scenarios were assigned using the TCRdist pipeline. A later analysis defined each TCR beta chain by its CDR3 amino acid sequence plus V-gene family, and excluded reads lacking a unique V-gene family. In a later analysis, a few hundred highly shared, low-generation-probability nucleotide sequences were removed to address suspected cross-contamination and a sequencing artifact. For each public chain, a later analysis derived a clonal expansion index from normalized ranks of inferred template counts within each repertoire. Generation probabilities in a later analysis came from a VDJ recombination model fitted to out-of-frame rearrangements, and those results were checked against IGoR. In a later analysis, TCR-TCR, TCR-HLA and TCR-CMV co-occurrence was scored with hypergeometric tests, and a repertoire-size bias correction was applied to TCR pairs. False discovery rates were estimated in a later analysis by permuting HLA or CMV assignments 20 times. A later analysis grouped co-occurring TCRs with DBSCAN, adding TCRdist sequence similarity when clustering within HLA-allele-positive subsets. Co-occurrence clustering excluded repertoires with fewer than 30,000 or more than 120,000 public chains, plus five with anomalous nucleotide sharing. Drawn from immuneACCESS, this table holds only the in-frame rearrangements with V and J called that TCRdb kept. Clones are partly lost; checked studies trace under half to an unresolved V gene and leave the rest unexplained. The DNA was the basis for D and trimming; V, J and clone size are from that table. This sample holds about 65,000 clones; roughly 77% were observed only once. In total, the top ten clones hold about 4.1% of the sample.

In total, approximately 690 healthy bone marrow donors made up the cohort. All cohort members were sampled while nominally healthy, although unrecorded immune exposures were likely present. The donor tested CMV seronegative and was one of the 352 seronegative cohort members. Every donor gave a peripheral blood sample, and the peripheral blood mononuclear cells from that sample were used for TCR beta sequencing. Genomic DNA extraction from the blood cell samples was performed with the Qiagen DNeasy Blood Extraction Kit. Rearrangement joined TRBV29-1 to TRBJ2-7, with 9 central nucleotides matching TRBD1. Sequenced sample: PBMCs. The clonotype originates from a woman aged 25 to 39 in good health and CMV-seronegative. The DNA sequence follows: TGCAGCGTCCTAACAGGGGGCGGCTCCTACGAGCAGTACTTC. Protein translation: CSVLTGGGSYEQYF.